These T cell receptor beta chains were read from a single sample in a study of OX40 agonist ivuxolimab in advanced cancers. Profiled with immunoSEQ multiplex PCR; TCRdb holds only in-frame clones, not every one. Here the sample spans some 70,000 clones, about nine tenths being singletons. This sample comprised CD4+ or CD8+ T cells sorted from blood, obtained in a trial of the OX40 agonist ivuxolimab. These TCRs come from an adult with an advanced solid tumor such as melanoma, head and neck, liver or kidney cancer. The CDR3 runs from the conserved cysteine through the conserved F or W. Each record gives: CDR3 protein, CDR3 DNA, CDR3 length, J gene, V gene, clone size, D gene. A D gene is named only where the DNA matches it firmly. Size values are once, few and many counts, or a class for expanded clones, and some rows have none.

CDR3: CASSMAAVYEQYF
DNA: TGTGCCAGCAGCATGGCGGCAGTCTACGAGCAGTACTTC
length: 13
J: TRBJ2-7
V: TRBV7-2
size: .
D: .

CDR3: CAQVSGNTIYF
DNA: TGTGCGCAGGTCTCTGGAAACACCATATATTTT
length: 11
J: TRBJ1-3
V: TRBV27
size: .
D: .

CDR3: CASRDFDTQYF
DNA: TGCGCCAGCAGGGACTTTGATACGCAGTATTTT
length: 11
J: TRBJ2-3
V: TRBV10-2
size: .
D: .

CDR3: CASSLGDRGSGQFF
DNA: TGTGCCAGCAGCTTAGGGGACAGGGGTTCTGGACAGTTCTTC
length: 14
J: TRBJ2-1
V: TRBV11-2
size: few
D: TRBD1

CDR3: CASSYRSGTEAFF
DNA: TGTGCCAGCAGTTACCGAAGTGGGACTGAAGCTTTCTTT
length: 13
J: TRBJ1-1
V: TRBV6-6
size: .
D: .

CDR3: CASSLDGLVGNTIYF
DNA: TGTGCCAGCAGCTTAGACGGGTTGGTTGGAAACACCATATATTTT
length: 15
J: TRBJ1-3
V: TRBV7-2
size: .
D: .

CDR3: CASSRPPGGGTDTQYF
DNA: TGTGCCAGCAGCCGGCCCCCGGGAGGAGGGACAGATACGCAGTATTTT
length: 16
J: TRBJ2-3
V: TRBV6-6
size: once
D: TRBD2

CDR3: CAISDRGSGNTIYF
DNA: TGTGCCATTTCGGACAGAGGCTCTGGAAACACCATATATTTT
length: 14
J: TRBJ1-3
V: TRBV6-6
size: .
D: .

CDR3: CATHREHSEKLFF
DNA: TGTGCCACGCACAGGGAGCATAGTGAAAAACTGTTTTTT
length: 13
J: TRBJ1-4
V: TRBV10-3
size: .
D: .

CDR3: CASSPRVGPGEQYF
DNA: TGTGCCAGCAGCCCGCGGGTGGGCCCGGGCGAGCAGTACTTC
length: 14
J: TRBJ2-7
V: TRBV11-2
size: .
D: .

CDR3: CASSPQRYEQYF
DNA: TGTGCCAGCTCACCACAAAGGTACGAGCAGTACTTC
length: 12
J: TRBJ2-7
V: TRBV18
size: few
D: .

CDR3: CASSLVTGSYGYTF
DNA: TGTGCCAGCAGCTTGGTAACGGGGTCTTATGGCTACACCTTC
length: 14
J: TRBJ1-2
V: TRBV5-4
size: .
D: .

CDR3: CASDRNDYGYTF
DNA: TGTGCCAGCGACAGAAACGACTATGGCTACACCTTC
length: 12
J: TRBJ1-2
V: TRBV18
size: .
D: .

CDR3: CASSQDGGKNSEQFF
DNA: TGCGCCAGCAGCCAAGATGGGGGGAAGAACAGTGAGCAGTTCTTC
length: 15
J: TRBJ2-1
V: TRBV4-1
size: .
D: .

CDR3: CASSLEGQGWDTEAFF
DNA: TGTGCCAGCAGCTTAGAGGGACAGGGATGGGACACTGAAGCTTTCTTT
length: 16
J: TRBJ1-1
V: TRBV7-3
size: .
D: TRBD1

CDR3: CASSSPSLANYGYTF
DNA: TGTGCCAGCAGCTCCCCCTCGCTAGCTAACTATGGCTACACCTTC
length: 15
J: TRBJ1-2
V: TRBV5-4
size: .
D: .

CDR3: CASSLRQGSGEGRVDTQYF
DNA: TGTGCCAGCAGCTTGCGGCAGGGTAGCGGGGAGGGCCGGGTGGATACGCAGTATTTT
length: 19
J: TRBJ2-3
V: TRBV5-5
size: .
D: TRBD2

CDR3: CSVGQPNQPQHF
DNA: TGCAGCGTTGGACAGCCCAATCAGCCCCAGCATTTT
length: 12
J: TRBJ1-5
V: TRBV29-1
size: once
D: .

CDR3: CASSPVASGANVLTF
DNA: TGTGCCAGCAGTCCAGTAGCCTCTGGGGCCAACGTCCTGACTTTC
length: 15
J: TRBJ2-6
V: TRBV7-9
size: .
D: .

CDR3: CASSSKAGTYGYTF
DNA: TGTGCCAGCAGTTCGAAGGCCGGGACGTATGGCTACACCTTC
length: 14
J: TRBJ1-2
V: TRBV7-9
size: .
D: .

CDR3: CASSSPSNTGELFF
DNA: TGTGCCAGCAGCTCACCCTCGAACACCGGGGAGCTGTTTTTT
length: 14
J: TRBJ2-2
V: TRBV5-4
size: .
D: .

CDR3: CASSVVKGTQYF
DNA: TGTGCCAGCAGCGTAGTGAAGGGTACGCAGTATTTT
length: 12
J: TRBJ2-3
V: TRBV9
size: .
D: .

CDR3: CASSLEGQTNTGELFF
DNA: TGTGCCAGCAGCTTGGAGGGACAGACCAACACCGGGGAGCTGTTTTTT
length: 16
J: TRBJ2-2
V: TRBV5-4
size: .
D: TRBD1

CDR3: CASSSSRGAAVETQYF
DNA: TGTGCCAGCAGCTCCTCCCGGGGGGCGGCGGTCGAGACCCAGTACTTC
length: 16
J: TRBJ2-5
V: TRBV5-4
size: once
D: .

CDR3: CASSLTGTGANQPQHF
DNA: TGTGCCAGCAGCTTGACCGGGACAGGGGCCAATCAGCCCCAGCATTTT
length: 16
J: TRBJ1-5
V: TRBV7-9
size: once
D: TRBD1